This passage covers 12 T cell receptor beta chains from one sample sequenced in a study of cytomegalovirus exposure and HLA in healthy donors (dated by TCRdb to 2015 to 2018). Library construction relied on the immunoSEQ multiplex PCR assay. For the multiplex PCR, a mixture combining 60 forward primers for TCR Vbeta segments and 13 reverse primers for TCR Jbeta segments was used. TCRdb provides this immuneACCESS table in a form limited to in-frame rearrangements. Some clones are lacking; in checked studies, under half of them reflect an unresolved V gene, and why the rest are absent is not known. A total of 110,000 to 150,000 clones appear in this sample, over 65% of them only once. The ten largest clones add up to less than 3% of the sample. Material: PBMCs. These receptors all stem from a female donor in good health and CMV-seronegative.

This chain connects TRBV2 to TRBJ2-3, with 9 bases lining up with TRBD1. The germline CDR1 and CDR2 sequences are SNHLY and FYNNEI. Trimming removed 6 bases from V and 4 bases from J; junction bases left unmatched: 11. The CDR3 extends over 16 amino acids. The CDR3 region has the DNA TGTGCCAGCAGCGGTAGAGACAGGGGGTGGGCAGATACGCAGTATTTT. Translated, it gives CASSGRDRGWADTQYF. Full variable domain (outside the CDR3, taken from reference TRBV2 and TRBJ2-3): EPEVTQTPSHQVTQMGQEVILRCVPISNHLYFYWYRQILGQKVEFLVSFYNNEISEKSEIFDDQFSVERPDGSNFTLKIRSTKLEDSAMYFCASSGRDRGWADTQYFGPGTRLTVL.

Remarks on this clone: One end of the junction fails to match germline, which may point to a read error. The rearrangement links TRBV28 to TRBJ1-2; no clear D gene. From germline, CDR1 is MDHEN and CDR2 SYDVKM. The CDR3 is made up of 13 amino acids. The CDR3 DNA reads TGTGCCAGCAGCTTTTCCCGCGGCTATGGCTACCCCTTC. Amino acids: CASSFSRGYGYPF.

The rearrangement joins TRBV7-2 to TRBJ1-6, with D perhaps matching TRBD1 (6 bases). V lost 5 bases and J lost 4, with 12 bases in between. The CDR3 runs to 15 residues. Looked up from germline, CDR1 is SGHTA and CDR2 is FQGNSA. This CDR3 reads CASSVVGGYNSPLHF. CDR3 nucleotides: TGTGCCAGCAGCGTAGTAGGGGGTTATAATTCACCCCTCCACTTT.

CDR3 in amino acids: CASSLAGGASEQFF. CDR3 sequence (DNA): TGTGCCAGCAGCTTAGCGGGAGGGGCGAGTGAGCAGTTCTTC. The chain uses TRBV28 and TRBJ2-1; 11 nucleotides align to TRBD2. This CDR3 comprises 14 residues. Unmatched junction bases numbered 7, after V lost 6 bases and J lost 9 bases. Germline V CDR1 and CDR2: MDHEN, SYDVKM. Full variable domain (outside the CDR3, taken from reference TRBV28 and TRBJ2-1): DVKVTQSSRYLVKRTGEKVFLECVQDMDHENMFWYRQDPGLGLRLIYFSYDVKMKEKGDIPEGYSVSREKKERFSLILESASTNQTSMYLCASSLAGGASEQFFGPGTRLTVL.

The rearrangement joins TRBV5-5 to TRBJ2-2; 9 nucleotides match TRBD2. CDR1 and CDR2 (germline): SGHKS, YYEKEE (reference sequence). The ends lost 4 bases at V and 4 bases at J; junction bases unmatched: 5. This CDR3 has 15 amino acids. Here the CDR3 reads CASSELAGPTGELFF. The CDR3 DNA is TGTGCCAGCAGCGAACTAGCGGGCCCCACCGGGGAGCTGTTTTTT.

CDR3 in DNA: TGTGCCAGCAGTGGAGGGGGGGGTAAGTCCTACAATGAGCAGTTCTTC. Its translation: CASSGGGGKSYNEQFF. The rearrangement uses TRBV7-9 and TRBJ2-1; D may be TRBD2 (7 bases). Trimming left V 6 bases short and J 1 base short, with 16 bases between. This CDR3 comprises 16 residues. Germline V CDR1 and CDR2: SEHNR, FQNEAQ (reference sequence).

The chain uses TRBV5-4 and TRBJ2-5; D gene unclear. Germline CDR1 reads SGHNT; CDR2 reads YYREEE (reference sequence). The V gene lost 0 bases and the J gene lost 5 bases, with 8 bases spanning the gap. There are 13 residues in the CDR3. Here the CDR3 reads CASSLEARETQYF. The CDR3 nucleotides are TGTGCCAGCAGCTTGGAAGCTCGGGAGACCCAGTACTTC.

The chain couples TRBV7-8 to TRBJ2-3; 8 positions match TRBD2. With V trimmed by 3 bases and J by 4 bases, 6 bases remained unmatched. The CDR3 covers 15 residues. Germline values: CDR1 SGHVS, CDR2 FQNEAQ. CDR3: CASSFPGGSADTQYF. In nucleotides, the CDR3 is TGTGCCAGCAGCTTCCCGGGGGGGTCCGCAGATACGCAGTATTTT. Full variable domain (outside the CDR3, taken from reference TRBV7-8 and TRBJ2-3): GAGVSQSPRYKVAKRGQDVALRCDPISGHVSLFWYQQALGQGPEFLTYFQNEAQLDKSGLPSDRFFAERPEGSVSTLKIQRTQQEDSAVYLCASSFPGGSADTQYFGPGTRLTVL.

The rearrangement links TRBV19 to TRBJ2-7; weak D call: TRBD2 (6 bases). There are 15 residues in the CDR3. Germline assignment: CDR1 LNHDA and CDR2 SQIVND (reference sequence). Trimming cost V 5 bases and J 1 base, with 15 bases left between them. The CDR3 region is CASSRGSPPSYEQYF. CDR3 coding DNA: TGTGCCAGTAGTCGGGGGTCGCCACCGTCCTACGAGCAGTACTTC.

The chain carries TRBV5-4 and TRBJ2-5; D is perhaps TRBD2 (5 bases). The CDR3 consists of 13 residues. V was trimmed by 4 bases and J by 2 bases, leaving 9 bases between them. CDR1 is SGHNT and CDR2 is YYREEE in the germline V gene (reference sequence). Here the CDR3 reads CASSPSWQETQYF. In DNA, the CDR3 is TGTGCCAGCAGCCCTAGCTGGCAAGAGACCCAGTACTTC.

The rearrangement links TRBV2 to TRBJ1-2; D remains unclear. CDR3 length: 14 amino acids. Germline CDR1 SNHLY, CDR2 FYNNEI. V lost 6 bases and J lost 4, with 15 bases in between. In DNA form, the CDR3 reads TGTGCCAGCAGCCCGGGGTCTTCGGGCTATGGCTACACCTTC. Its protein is CASSPGSSGYGYTF. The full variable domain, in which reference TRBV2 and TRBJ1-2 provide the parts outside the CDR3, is EPEVTQTPSHQVTQMGQEVILRCVPISNHLYFYWYRQILGQKVEFLVSFYNNEISEKSEIFDDQFSVERPDGSNFTLKIRSTKLEDSAMYFCASSPGSSGYGYTFGSGTRLTVV.

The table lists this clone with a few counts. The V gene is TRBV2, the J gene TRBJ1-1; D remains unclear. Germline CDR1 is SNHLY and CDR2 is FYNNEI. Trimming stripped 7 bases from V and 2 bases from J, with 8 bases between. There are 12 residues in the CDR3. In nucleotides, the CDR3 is TGTGCCAGCAATCAGGTCAACACTGAAGCTTTCTTT. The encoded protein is CASNQVNTEAFF.